This TCR beta chain is drawn from a study of blood T cell repertoires in COVID-19. The overall study: The United States, Italy and Spain supplied acute and convalescent COVID-19 samples. PBMCs, B-cell-depleted T cells, or T cells provided the cDNA or gDNA that made up the material.

This CDR3 region has 18 residues. CDR1 and CDR2 (germline): LGHDT, YNNKEL (reference sequence). Losses at the gene ends were 0 bases for V and 3 bases for J; bases not matched to a gene: 13. Clones were sequenced by immunoSEQ multiplex PCR, and TCRdb holds only the in-frame ones, with some missing. The table has about 250,000 clones, approximately 86% seen once. The sequenced material came from peripheral blood. This clonotype was sampled from a woman aged 55-70 years who had recovered from COVID-19. The gene calls are TRBV3-1 (or the pseudogene TRBV3-2) and TRBJ1-2; TRBD1 agrees at 7 bases. The CDR3 DNA sequence: TGTGCCAGCAGCCAAGATTGGCTTGTTGCCGACAGGGACTATGGCTACACCTTC. It codes for CASSQDWLVADRDYGYTF.